This T cell receptor beta chain comes out of a study of CD8 T cells in ankylosing spondylitis. Molecular-barcoded quantitative 5'-RACE produced these TCR beta libraries. TCRdb re-derived calls from the 5' RACE reads in MiXCR, one entry per CDR3 protein. The sample yields about 69,000 distinct CDR3 sequences, over 4% seen once. The study, taken as a whole, reports: Some of the motif variants had earlier been found in reactive arthritis patients' fluid and blood. Reportedly, matched ankylosing spondylitis synovial fluid was significantly enriched for disease-linked clones.

This clonotype appeared many times. No antigen is known for it. This CDR3 is 15 amino acids long. Deletions cut 10 bases from V and 0 bases from J, with 17 bases between. The germline gives CDR1 LNHDA, CDR2 SQIVND (reference sequence). The TCR sequence derives from a male donor with ankylosing spondylitis or in good health (not recorded which). The source material was blood, either unsorted or a sorted T cell fraction (not recorded which). The V and J genes are TRBV19 and TRBJ2-3; a weak D match, TRBD1 (5 bases). The CDR3 bases are TGTGCCACGACGCCTGACAGCCTTAGCACAGATACGCAGTATTTT. It translates to CATTPDSLSTDTQYF.